Presented here are 11 T cell receptor beta chains from one specimen sequenced in a study of OX40 agonist ivuxolimab in advanced cancers. The repertoire was sequenced with immunoSEQ multiplex PCR; TCRdb's copy has only in-frame clones and lacks some. The repertoire holds tens of thousands of clones, more than 75% seen once, with about 11% in the top ten. The material was CD4+ or CD8+ T cells sorted from blood, obtained in a trial of the OX40 agonist ivuxolimab. Every receptor here comes from an adult with an advanced solid tumor such as melanoma, head and neck, liver or kidney cancer.

The V gene is TRBV7-9, the J gene TRBJ2-1, with 11 bases lining up with TRBD2. CDR3 length equals 18 residues. Trimming cost V 6 bases and J 2 bases; bases outside gene matches: 12. The germline V gene encodes CDR1 SEHNR and CDR2 FQNEAQ (reference sequence). CDR3 amino acids: CASRAGTSGLTTYNEQFF. The DNA for the CDR3 is TGTGCCAGCAGGGCCGGGACTAGCGGTCTTACAACCTACAATGAGCAGTTCTTC.

The chain employs TRBV7-8 and TRBJ2-7, with 9 bases aligning to TRBD1. Looked up from germline, CDR1 is SGHVS and CDR2 is FQNEAQ. V trimming: 4 bases; J trimming: 3 bases; junction bases outside the gene matches: 4. The CDR3 extends over 14 amino acids. The CDR3 nucleotides read TGTGCCAGCAGCTCCCGGACAGGGGACTACGAGCAGTACTTC. Its translation is CASSSRTGDYEQYF.

This clone turned up a few times. V is TRBV5-8 and J is TRBJ2-1; 7 bases match TRBD2. J gave up 8 bases and V 0 bases, and 8 bases lay outside the gene matches. Germline loops: CDR1 SGHTS, CDR2 YDEGEE. CDR3 length: 15 residues. The CDR3 loop is CASSLAAGVSDEQFF. CDR3 DNA: TGTGCCAGCAGCTTGGCGGCGGGAGTCAGCGATGAGCAGTTCTTC.

V is TRBV19 and J is TRBJ2-3; 13 positions agree with TRBD2. With V trimmed by 5 bases and J by 0 bases, 2 bases remained unmatched. From germline, CDR1 is LNHDA and CDR2 SQIVND (reference sequence). The CDR3 loop spans 16 amino acids. CDR3 bases: TGTGCCAGTAGTCCGGGACTAGCGGGGAGCACAGATACGCAGTATTTT. Amino acids: CASSPGLAGSTDTQYF.

The chain uses TRBV7-9 and TRBJ1-1; the D is unclear. This CDR3 is 14 amino acids long. Germline V gene data show CDR1 as SEHNR and CDR2 as FQNEAQ (reference sequence). V lost 2 bases, J lost 4 bases, and 11 bases lay in between. The CDR3: CASSLSGLGTEAFF. The CDR3 DNA follows: TGTGCCAGCAGCTTATCTGGCCTGGGCACTGAAGCTTTCTTT.

The V and J genes are TRBV19 and TRBJ2-3; 8 bases are a match to TRBD1. V shed 6 bases, J shed 0 bases, and the junction held 5 bases outside the gene matches. Germline V gene lookup returns CDR1 LNHDA and CDR2 SQIVND (reference sequence). This CDR3 has 15 amino acids. CDR3 nucleotides: TGTGCCAGTAGACAGGGGGTTAGTAGCACAGATACGCAGTATTTT. Amino acid sequence: CASRQGVSSTDTQYF.

This clone was seen a single time. The rearrangement uses TRBV7-2 and TRBJ2-7, with D perhaps TRBD2 (6 bases). Germline CDR1 reads SGHTA; CDR2 reads FQGNSA. The V and J ends lost 5 bases and 2 bases respectively, with 10 bases between them. The CDR3 runs to 13 residues. This CDR3 reads CASSLGRAYEQYF. The CDR3 nucleotides read TGTGCCAGCAGCCTCGGGAGAGCCTACGAGCAGTACTTC. The complete variable domain, with remaining parts taken from reference TRBV7-2 and TRBJ2-7, reads GAGVSQSPSNKVTEKGKDVELRCDPISGHTALYWYRQSLGQGLEFLIYFQGNSAPDKSGLPSDRFSAERTGGSVSTLTIQRTQQEDSAVYLCASSLGRAYEQYFGPGTRLTVT.

V is TRBV27 and J is TRBJ2-7, with 7 nucleotides matching TRBD2. Trimming removed 2 bases from V and 6 bases from J; junction bases left unmatched: 10. Germline lookup yields CDR1 MNHEY and CDR2 SMNVEV (reference sequence). This CDR3 has 15 residues. The CDR3 here is CASSLIGGSISEQYF. CDR3 bases: TGTGCCAGCAGTTTAATTGGCGGGAGCATATCCGAGCAGTACTTC.

V usage is TRBV11-2 and J usage is TRBJ1-2, with D tentatively TRBD1 (5 bases). The V end was cut by 1 base, the J end by 3 bases, with 9 bases between. Germline lookup yields CDR1 SGHAT and CDR2 FQNNGV. This CDR3 is 14 amino acids long. DNA for the CDR3: TGTGCCAGCAGCTTAGTGGGGGGAGACTATGGCTACACCTTC. Translating it yields CASSLVGGDYGYTF.

The chain is built from TRBV30 and TRBJ1-6; 7 nucleotides line up with TRBD1. The V segment lost 3 bases and the J segment 0 bases; nucleotides outside the gene matches: 17. Germline CDR1 and CDR2: GTSNPN and SVGIG (reference sequence). The CDR3 loop spans 20 amino acids. The CDR3 region has the DNA TGTGCCTGGAGCCGGACAGGTCCAGGAGGAGAAAGCTCCTATAATTCACCCCTCCACTTT. Protein sequence: CAWSRTGPGGESSYNSPLHF.

This clone was observed a few times. Other DNA sequences in this sample translate to the same CDR3. This chain connects TRBV7-9 to TRBJ2-3; D uncertain. Trimming shortened V by 5 bases and J by 3 bases, and 15 bases separated the two germline ends. The CDR3 runs 15 residues. Germline CDR1 reads SEHNR; CDR2 reads FQNEAQ (reference sequence). In DNA form, the CDR3 reads TGTGCCAGCAGCCTAGAACGGATTTCTACAGATACGCAGTATTTT. It is translated as CASSLERISTDTQYF.